This TCR beta chain is from a study of T cell responses to AZD1222 COVID-19 vaccine. About the research overall: Samples with a second dose at about 4 or about 12 weeks were pooled together.

Regarding the study as a whole: Baseline serostatus was positive in only six or seven AZD1222 recipients. Within unmutated variant regions lay the reported targets of nearly half of spike-specific TCRs. Spike-spanning, vaccine-associated CD4 TCRs were dominant at 160-218 and 743-854.

Trimming cost V 10 bases and J 3 bases; bases outside gene matches: 11. Germline V gene lookup returns CDR1 MNHNY and CDR2 SVGAGI (reference sequence). This CDR3 comprises 15 residues. Here immunoSEQ multiplex PCR was the method, and the copy in TCRdb shows in-frame clones only, minus some. This table has roughly 150,000 clones, approximately 90% appearing once. A word on this clone: Its matching antigen is unknown.

The chain couples TRBV6-6 to TRBJ2-1; 8 bases match TRBD1. The sequencing used peripheral blood, collected on day 0 of AZD1222 vaccination. This receptor was identified in an adult in good health. In DNA form, the CDR3 reads TGTGCCACCTATGGGGACAGGTCTCTCTACAATGAGCAGTTCTTC. Translated: CATYGDRSLYNEQFF.